The 20 T cell receptor beta chains reported below all come from one sample, sequenced in a study of T cells in women clearing cervical HPV infection (dated by TCRdb to between 2017 and 2018). The library relied on the immunoSEQ multiplex PCR assay. TCRdb re-hosts the immuneACCESS table, in-frame sequences only. Its copies lack some clones; in the studies checked, an unresolved V gene accounts for under half of them, and the cause for the rest is not known. This sample's records show 25,000 to 35,000 clones. Jointly, the top ten make up 20% to 25% of the sample. The material sequenced was blood buffy coat. The receptors here all came from a woman between 18 and 70 years old with a cervical HPV16 infection that either progressed to CIN3+ or cleared (not recorded which).

Concerning this clone: The missing CDR3 end, 3 residues past where the read stops, is filled in from the germline J gene. The chain carries TRBV5-4 and TRBJ2-3, with 9 nucleotides matching TRBD1. This CDR3 region has 15 residues. Germline CDR1 SGHNT, CDR2 YYREEE (reference sequence). With V trimmed by 4 bases and J by 5 bases, 8 bases remained unmatched. CDR3 bases read: TGTGCCAGCAGCCCCGTTGGACAGGGGAAAGATACG. It yields the protein CASSPVGQGKDT. In full, the CDR3 reads CASSPVGQGKDTQYF.

As for this clone: The CDR3 extends 3 residues past the end of the read, so its final part is completed from the germline J gene. J is TRBJ1-6 and V is TRBV30; D possibly corresponds to TRBD1 (6 bases). This CDR3 spans 16 amino acids. The V end lost 0 bases, the J end lost 9 bases, and 18 bases lay between the germline ends. Germline lookup yields CDR1 GTSNPN and CDR2 SVGIG (reference sequence). CDR3 bases read: TGTGCCTGGAGTGTAGGGTACAGGGCTTCTAGTTCACCC. Its protein is CAWSVGYRASSSP. The full CDR3 is CAWSVGYRASSSPLHF.

Notes on this clone: The read stops 3 residues short of the end of the CDR3; the missing end is completed from the germline J gene. The chain recombines TRBV20-1 with TRBJ2-3, with TRBD2 matching 7 bases. Germline CDR1 and CDR2: DFQATT and SNEGSKA (reference sequence). CDR3 length: 14 amino acids. J gave up 8 bases and V 5 bases, and 13 bases lay outside the gene matches. The CDR3 spells CSARASGGLGTQYF. The CDR3 bases that were read are TGCAGTGCTCGCGCTAGCGGAGGACTGGGTACG.

On this clone itself: The read is 3 residues too short to cover the CDR3 end, so that end is filled in from the germline J gene. J is TRBJ2-1 and V is TRBV28, with 7 bases identical to TRBD1. Germline assignment: CDR1 MDHEN and CDR2 SYDVKM. The CDR3 sequence is 15 residues long. The J segment lost 5 bases and the V segment lost 6 bases, leaving 10 bases of the junction unmatched. The CDR3 bases that were read are TGTGCCAGCAGACGGACGATGGGACAGAACAATGAG. Its protein is CASRRTMGQNNE. The entire CDR3 is CASRRTMGQNNEQFF.

About this clone itself: The observed sequence ends 3 residues before the CDR3 terminus, with the missing tail filled in from the germline J gene. The chain employs TRBV11-2 and TRBJ1-5; perhaps TRBD1 as D (5 bases). The CDR3 loop spans 15 amino acids. The germline V gene has CDR1 SGHAT and CDR2 FQNNGV. V lost 0 bases, J lost 5 bases, and 11 bases lay in between. CDR3 amino acids: CASSLDGREDQPQHF. The part of the CDR3 DNA that was read is TGTGCCAGCAGCTTAGACGGCAGGGAGGATCAGCCC.

Details on this clone: The CDR3 goes on 3 residues after the read ends, and that part is filled in from the germline J gene. This rearrangement joins TRBV2 to TRBJ2-3, with D possibly being TRBD2 (6 bases). The CDR3 has 15 amino acids. The germline gives CDR1 SNHLY, CDR2 FYNNEI. The V gene lost 7 bases and the J gene lost 2 bases, with 16 bases spanning the gap. CDR3 DNA, as far as it was read: TGTGCCAGCACCCCCGGGGGAGCCTACACAGATACG. Its protein product is CASTPGGAYTDT. The whole CDR3 region reads CASTPGGAYTDTQYF. Based on the CDR3 plus reference TRBV2 and TRBJ2-3, the full variable domain is EPEVTQTPSHQVTQMGQEVILRCVPISNHLYFYWYRQILGQKVEFLVSFYNNEISEKSEIFDDQFSVERPDGSNFTLKIRSTKLEDSAMYFCASTPGGAYTDTQYFGPGTRLTVL.

For this clone: The read is 3 residues too short to cover the CDR3 end, so that end is filled in from the germline J gene. This chain uses TRBV19 with TRBJ2-3, with 7 positions matching TRBD2. Germline-derived CDR1 and CDR2 are LNHDA and SQIVND (reference sequence). The CDR3 length is 14 residues. CDR3 region: CASSIGSGRETQYF. The CDR3 bases that were read are TGTGCCAGTAGTATAGGTAGCGGGCGTGAGACG. Drawing the rest from reference TRBV19 and TRBJ2-3, the complete variable domain is DGGITQSPKYLFRKEGQNVTLSCEQNLNHDAMYWYRQDPGQGLRLIYYSQIVNDFQKGDIAEGYSVSREKKESFPLTVTSAQKNPTAFYLCASSIGSGRETQYFGPGTRLTVL.

A word on this clone: The read ends 3 residues before the CDR3 terminus; that terminus is restored from the germline J gene. The chain carries TRBV18 and TRBJ1-2; D not resolved. CDR1 and CDR2 (germline): KGHSH, LQKENI. This CDR3 spans 17 amino acids. The CDR3 spells CASSPSERLAGNYDYTF. Incomplete CDR3 DNA: TGTGCCAGCTCACCAAGCGAAAGATTAGCGGGGAACTACGAC.

Turning to this clone: The CDR3 is cut off 3 residues early in the read; its end comes from the germline J gene. This rearrangement joins TRBV4-2 to TRBJ2-1; 9 bases line up with TRBD1. CDR3 size: 18 residues. Germline CDR1 reads LGHNA; CDR2 reads YNFKEQ. Germline trimming cut 1 base from V and 0 bases from J; bases unmatched to any gene: 7. CDR3 bases read: TGTGCCAGCAGCCAAGGGACAGGGGCTGTGAGCTCCTACAATGAG. Amino acid sequence: CASSQGTGAVSSYNE. The whole CDR3 protein reads CASSQGTGAVSSYNEQFF.

About this clone itself: The read comes to an end 3 residues before the CDR3 does, leaving the germline J gene to fill in the end. The chain couples TRBV4-1 to TRBJ2-2; 8 bases agree with TRBD2. This CDR3 contains 13 residues. CDR1 and CDR2 (germline): MGHRA, YSYEKL. The CDR3 reads CASSQDRGGRLFF. Partial CDR3 DNA: TGCGCCAGCAGCCAAGATCGGGGGGGGAGG.

For this clone: The read finishes 3 residues shy of the CDR3 end, and the germline J gene is used to complete it. The chain is built from TRBV15 and TRBJ2-1; 9 nucleotides agree with TRBD1. This CDR3 is 15 amino acids long. With 2 bases clipped from V and 6 bases from J, the junction kept 5 bases outside the gene matches. From germline, CDR1 is LNHNV and CDR2 YYDKDF (reference sequence). CDR3 sequence: CATSRNVGQGNEQFF. CDR3 bases read: TGTGCCACCAGCAGAAATGTGGGACAGGGCAATGAG.

Of note for this clone: The CDR3 is cut off 3 residues early in the read; its end comes from the germline J gene. The chain links TRBV7-9 to TRBJ1-1; no clear D. The CDR3 spans 15 residues. The germline V gene encodes CDR1 SEHNR and CDR2 FQNEAQ (reference sequence). Trimming pared 5 bases from V and 3 bases from J, leaving 16 bases between. CDR3 DNA (partial): TGTGCCAGCAGCGCCGAGGGCCTTGGTCACACTGAA. Protein product: CASSAEGLGHTE. The whole CDR3 is CASSAEGLGHTEAFF. The whole variable domain, remainder taken from reference TRBV7-9 and TRBJ1-1, is DTGVSQNPRHKITKRGQNVTFRCDPISEHNRLYWYRQTLGQGPEFLTYFQNEAQLEKSRLLSDRFSAERPKGSFSTLEIQRTEQGDSAMYLCASSAEGLGHTEAFFGQGTRLTVV.

Partial CDR3 DNA: TGTGCCAGTACCAAGAAAGCTGATCAGCCC. This encodes CASTKKADQP. The whole CDR3 reads CASTKKADQPQHF. This chain joins TRBV19 and TRBJ1-5; D is unclear. The read ends 3 residues shy of where the CDR3 ends; the end is completed using the germline J gene. The V and J ends lost 7 bases and 5 bases respectively, with 12 bases between them. The CDR3 loop spans 13 amino acids. CDR1 is LNHDA and CDR2 is SQIVND in the germline V gene (reference sequence).

Worth noting for this clone: The missing CDR3 end, 3 residues past where the read stops, is filled in from the germline J gene. V and J are TRBV6-1 and TRBJ2-1; D perhaps matches TRBD1 (5 bases). V was trimmed by 2 bases and J by 4 bases, leaving 12 bases between them. The CDR3 runs to 15 residues. Per the germline V gene, CDR1 is MNHNS and CDR2 is SASEGT. CDR3 sequence: CASSEQARAYNEQFF. The sequenced part of the CDR3 DNA is TGTGCCAGCAGTGAACAGGCCAGGGCATACAATGAG.

On this clone: A read error may produce the germline difference seen at one junction end. The observed sequence ends 3 residues before the CDR3 terminus, with the missing tail filled in from the germline J gene. The sample holds other DNA sequences that translate to the same CDR3. The rearrangement links TRBV5-1 to TRBJ1-3; 7 nucleotides match TRBD1. Per germline, CDR1 SGHRS and CDR2 YFSETQ. The CDR3 loop spans 16 amino acids. CDR3 amino acids: CASSTGTVISGNTIYF. The CDR3 DNA, read in part, is TGCGCCAGCAGCACGGGGACAGTGATCTCTGGAAACACA.

As to this clone: The DNA ends 3 residues before the CDR3 does, and the rest of the CDR3 is filled in from the germline J gene. The chain uses TRBV18 and TRBJ1-2; D might be TRBD1 (5 bases). The CDR3 is made up of 15 amino acids. Trimming took off 1 base at V and 1 base at J, with 10 bases between the two ends. From germline, CDR1 is KGHSH and CDR2 LQKENI. The CDR3 loop is CASSPRQGFNYGYTF. The CDR3 bases that were read are TGTGCCAGCTCACCACGCCAGGGATTTAACTATGGC.

With regard to this clone: The read comes to an end 3 residues before the CDR3 does, leaving the germline J gene to fill in the end. V gene TRBV10-2 combines with J gene TRBJ2-7; a weak D match, TRBD1 (5 bases). The V gene lost 4 bases and the J gene lost 2 bases, with 15 bases spanning the gap. The germline gives CDR1 WSHSY, CDR2 SAAADI. The CDR3 loop spans 15 amino acids. The part of the CDR3 DNA that was read is TGCGCCAGCAGTGGCAGTGGGCAGGGCGCCTACGAG. This translates into CASSGSGQGAYE. The CDR3 in full is CASSGSGQGAYEQYF.

In the case of this clone: The CDR3 end is not reached by the read, which stops 3 residues before it; the germline J gene fills it in. The chain has TRBV19 and TRBJ1-2; 11 bases line up with TRBD1. Losses at the gene ends were 5 bases for V and 2 bases for J; bases not matched to a gene: 7. CDR3 length equals 16 residues. Germline V gene lookup returns CDR1 LNHDA and CDR2 SQIVND (reference sequence). The sequenced part of the CDR3 DNA is TGTGCCAGTAGTTCGTGGACAGGGGGCGCGAACTATGGC. Protein: CASSSWTGGANYG. In full, the CDR3 is CASSSWTGGANYGYTF. Using reference TRBV19 and TRBJ1-2 for the parts outside the CDR3, the full variable domain is DGGITQSPKYLFRKEGQNVTLSCEQNLNHDAMYWYRQDPGQGLRLIYYSQIVNDFQKGDIAEGYSVSREKKESFPLTVTSAQKNPTAFYLCASSSWTGGANYGYTFGSGTRLTVV.

To note about this clone: The CDR3 end is not reached by the read, which stops 3 residues before it; the germline J gene fills it in. This chain joins TRBV5-1 and TRBJ1-1, with TRBD1 matching over 8 bases. CDR1 SGHRS and CDR2 YFSETQ come from the germline V gene. With 0 bases clipped from V and 4 bases from J, the junction kept 2 bases outside the gene matches. CDR3 length equals 14 residues. CDR3 bases read: TGCGCCAGCAGCTTGGATGACAGGGGCACTGAA. Translating gives CASSLDDRGTE. The whole CDR3 region reads CASSLDDRGTEAFF.

Remarks on this clone: The sequence runs out 3 residues before the end of the CDR3; the remainder is reconstructed from the germline J gene. The V call is TRBV29-1, the J call TRBJ2-1, with D hard to call. Germline V CDR1 and CDR2: SQVTM, ANQGSEA. V was trimmed by 7 bases and J by 7 bases, leaving 11 bases between them. The CDR3 is 11 residues long. CDR3 bases read: TGCAGCGCTGGTGCGAATAATGAG. It translates to CSAGANNE. The full CDR3 sequence reads CSAGANNEQFF.